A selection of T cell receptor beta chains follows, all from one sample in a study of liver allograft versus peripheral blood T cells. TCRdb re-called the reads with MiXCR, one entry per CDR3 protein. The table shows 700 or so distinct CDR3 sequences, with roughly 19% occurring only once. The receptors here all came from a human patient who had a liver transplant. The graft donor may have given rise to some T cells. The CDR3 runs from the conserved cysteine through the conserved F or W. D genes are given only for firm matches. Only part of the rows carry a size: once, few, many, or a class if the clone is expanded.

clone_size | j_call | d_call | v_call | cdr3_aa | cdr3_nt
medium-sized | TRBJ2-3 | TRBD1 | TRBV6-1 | CATSDRGLDTQYF | TGTGCCACCTCGGACAGGGGGCTGGATACGCAGTATTTT
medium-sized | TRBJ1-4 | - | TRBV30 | CAGARGVKEKLFF | TGTGCCGGCGCGAGAGGGGTAAAAGAAAAACTGTTTTTT
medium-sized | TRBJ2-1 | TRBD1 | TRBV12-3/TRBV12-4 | CASSPRGPEQFF | TGTGCCAGCAGTCCCAGGGGGCCCGAGCAGTTCTTC
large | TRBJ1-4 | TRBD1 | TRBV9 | CASSVGDRDEKLFF | TGTGCCAGCAGCGTAGGGGACAGGGACGAAAAACTGTTTTTT
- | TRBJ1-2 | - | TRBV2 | CASSLRGGYTF | TGTGCCAGCAGTCTACGTGGCGGCTACACCTTC
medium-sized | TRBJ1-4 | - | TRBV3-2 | CASSQVTNEKLFF | TGTGCCAGCAGCCAAGTCACTAATGAAAAACTGTTTTTT
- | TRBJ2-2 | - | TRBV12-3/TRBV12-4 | CASSLGLSAHPPTGELFF | TGTGCCAGCAGTCTCGGACTATCCGCACACCCGCCTACCGGGGAGCTGTTTTTT
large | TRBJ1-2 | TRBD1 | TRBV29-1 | CSVLLGQGSYGYTF | TGCAGCGTTCTCCTCGGACAGGGGAGCTATGGCTACACCTTC
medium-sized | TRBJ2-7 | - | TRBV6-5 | CASSYSFTGPYEQYF | TGTGCCAGCAGTTACTCGTTTACCGGACCCTACGAGCAGTACTTC
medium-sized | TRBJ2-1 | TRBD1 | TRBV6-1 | CASSGQGDYNEQFF | TGTGCCAGCAGTGGACAGGGTGACTACAATGAGCAGTTCTTC
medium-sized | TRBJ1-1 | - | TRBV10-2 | CASSRGGLNTEAFF | TGCGCCAGCAGTCGGGGGGGATTGAACACTGAAGCTTTCTTT
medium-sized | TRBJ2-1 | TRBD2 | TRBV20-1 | CSARETPGLAGDEQFF | TGCAGTGCTAGAGAAACACCGGGACTAGCGGGAGATGAGCAGTTCTTC
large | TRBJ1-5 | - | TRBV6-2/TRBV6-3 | CASSYLAGNQPQHF | TGTGCCAGCAGTTACTTGGCGGGCAATCAGCCCCAGCATTTT
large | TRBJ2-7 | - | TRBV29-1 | CSVDLGFEQYF | TGCAGCGTTGATCTGGGGTTCGAGCAGTACTTC
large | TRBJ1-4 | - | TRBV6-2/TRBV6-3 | CASSYSSALPRKLFF | TGTGCCAGCAGTTACTCTTCAGCACTACCGAGGAAACTGTTTTTT
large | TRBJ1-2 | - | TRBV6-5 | CASSSQGGADGYTF | TGTGCCAGCAGTTCCCAGGGAGGTGCGGATGGCTACACCTTC
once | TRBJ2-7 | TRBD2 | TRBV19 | CASRPRGVAGYNEQYF | TGTGCCAGTAGACCCCGGGGGGTAGCGGGTTACAATGAGCAGTACTTC
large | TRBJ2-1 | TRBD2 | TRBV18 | CASSHEVRGGQFF | TGTGCCAGCTCACACGAGGTGCGGGGGGGCCAGTTCTTC
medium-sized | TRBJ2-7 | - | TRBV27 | CASYTTSYEQYF | TGTGCCAGTTATACTACCTCCTACGAGCAGTACTTC
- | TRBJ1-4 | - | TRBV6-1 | CASRGDTATNEKLFF | TGTGCCAGCAGAGGGGACACTGCAACTAATGAAAAACTGTTTTTT
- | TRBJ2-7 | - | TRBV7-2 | CASRPVWGYDEQYF | TGTGCCAGCAGACCGGTATGGGGTTACGACGAGCAGTACTTC
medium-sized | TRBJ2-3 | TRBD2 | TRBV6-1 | CASSDTAGGPTDTQYF | TGTGCCAGCAGTGATACGGCGGGGGGGCCCACAGATACGCAGTATTTT
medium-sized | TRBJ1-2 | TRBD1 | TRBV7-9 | CASTITGGGNYGYTF | TGTGCCAGCACGATAACAGGGGGCGGTAACTATGGCTACACCTTC
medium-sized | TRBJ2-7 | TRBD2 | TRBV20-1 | CSARGTSGDIEQYF | TGCAGTGCTAGAGGGACTAGCGGGGATATCGAGCAGTACTTC
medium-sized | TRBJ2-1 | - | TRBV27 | CASSSGGSQFF | TGTGCCAGCAGTTCCGGGGGATCGCAGTTCTTC
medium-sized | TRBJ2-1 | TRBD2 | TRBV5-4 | CASSPGTSGGNEQFF | TGTGCCAGCAGCCCCGGGACTAGCGGGGGGAATGAGCAGTTCTTC
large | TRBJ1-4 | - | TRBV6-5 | CASPSNGGINEKLFF | TGTGCCAGCCCTTCGAATGGAGGGATTAATGAAAAACTGTTTTTT
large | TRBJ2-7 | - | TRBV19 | CASSTSRTQDSYEQYF | TGTGCCAGTAGTACCTCTCGCACACAGGACTCCTACGAGCAGTACTTC
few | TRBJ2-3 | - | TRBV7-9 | CASSFPLGGKDTQYF | TGTGCCAGCAGCTTCCCTTTGGGGGGTAAGGATACGCAGTATTTT
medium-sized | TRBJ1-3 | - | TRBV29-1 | CSLATGNTIYF | TGCAGCTTGGCCACCGGAAACACCATATATTTT
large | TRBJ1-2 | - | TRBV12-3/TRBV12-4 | CASRTAGQIYGYTF | TGTGCCAGCAGAACCGCGGGACAAATTTATGGCTACACCTTC
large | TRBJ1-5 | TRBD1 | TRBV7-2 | CASSLEDRGHQPQHF | TGTGCCAGCAGCTTAGAGGACAGGGGGCATCAGCCCCAGCATTTT
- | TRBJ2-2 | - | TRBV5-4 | CASSLRWGMGVTGELFF | TGTGCCAGCAGCCTCCGCTGGGGGATGGGGGTCACCGGGGAGCTGTTTTTT
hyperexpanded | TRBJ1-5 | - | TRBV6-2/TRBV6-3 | CASTTQDHQPQHF | TGTGCCAGCACTACTCAAGACCACCAGCCCCAGCATTTT
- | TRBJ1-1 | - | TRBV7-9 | CASSLGHEGMTEAFF | TGTGCCAGCAGCTTAGGCCACGAAGGTATGACTGAAGCTTTCTTT
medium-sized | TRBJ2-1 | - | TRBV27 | CASSLWGTFEQFF | TGTGCCAGCAGTTTATGGGGCACGTTTGAGCAGTTCTTC
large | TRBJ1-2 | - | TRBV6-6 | CASSYSGAYYGYTF | TGTGCCAGCAGTTACTCGGGGGCTTACTATGGCTACACCTTC
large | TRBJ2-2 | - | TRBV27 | CASGQQGWNTGELFF | TGTGCCAGCGGCCAACAGGGATGGAACACCGGGGAGCTGTTTTTT
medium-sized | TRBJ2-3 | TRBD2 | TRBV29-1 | CSVEPGGDTQYF | TGCAGCGTTGAACCGGGGGGAGATACGCAGTATTTT
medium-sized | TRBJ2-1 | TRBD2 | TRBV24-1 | CATSDSGLAGYNEQFF | TGTGCCACCAGTGATTCGGGACTAGCGGGGTACAATGAGCAGTTCTTC
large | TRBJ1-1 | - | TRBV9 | CASSVGWNTEAFF | TGTGCCAGCAGCGTAGGCTGGAACACTGAAGCTTTCTTT
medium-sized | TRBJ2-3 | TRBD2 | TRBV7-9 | CASSLLAGTDTQYF | TGTGCCAGCAGCTTGCTAGCGGGCACAGATACGCAGTATTTT